This TCR beta chain was recorded in a study of blood T cell repertoires in COVID-19. Overall study: Both acute and convalescent COVID-19 samples were obtained from the United States, Italy and Spain. T cells, B-cell-depleted T cells, or PBMCs provided the cDNA or gDNA that served as material.

Looked up from germline, CDR1 is SGHRS and CDR2 is YFSETQ. J lost 5 bases, V lost 1 base, and 7 bases had no gene match. The CDR3 runs to 15 residues. Under the authors' procedure: Amplification with reference gene primers provided the estimates of nucleated cell counts. Method: immunoSEQ multiplex PCR; TCRdb's copy keeps in-frame clones and lacks some. For V, J and clone size, that table is used; D and trimming come from the DNA. The table lists some 100,000 clones, 92% of them singletons. Sequenced material: peripheral blood. The chain couples TRBV5-1 to TRBJ2-3; 7 nucleotides match TRBD1. This clonotype was obtained from a man in his 70s with acute or convalescent COVID-19. The CDR3 is CASSLFQGVVDTQYF. As DNA, the CDR3 is TGCGCCAGCAGCTTGTTCCAGGGGGTTGTAGATACGCAGTATTTT.